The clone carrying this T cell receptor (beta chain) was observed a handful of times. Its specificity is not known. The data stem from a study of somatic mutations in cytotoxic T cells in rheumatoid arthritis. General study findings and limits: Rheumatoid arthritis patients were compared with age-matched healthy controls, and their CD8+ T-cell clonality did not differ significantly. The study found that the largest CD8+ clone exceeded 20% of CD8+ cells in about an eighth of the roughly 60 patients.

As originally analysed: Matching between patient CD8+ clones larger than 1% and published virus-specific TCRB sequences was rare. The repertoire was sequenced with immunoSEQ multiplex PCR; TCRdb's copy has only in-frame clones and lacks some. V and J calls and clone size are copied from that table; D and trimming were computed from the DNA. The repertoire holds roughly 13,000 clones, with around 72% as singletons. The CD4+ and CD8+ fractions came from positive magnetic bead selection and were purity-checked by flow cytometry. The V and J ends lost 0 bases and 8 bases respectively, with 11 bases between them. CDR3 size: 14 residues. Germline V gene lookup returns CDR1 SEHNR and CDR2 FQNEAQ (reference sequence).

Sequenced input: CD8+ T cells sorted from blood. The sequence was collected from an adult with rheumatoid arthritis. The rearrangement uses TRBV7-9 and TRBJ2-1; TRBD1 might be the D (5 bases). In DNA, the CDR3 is TGTGCCAGCAGCTTAGCGCAAAGGGGTTATGAGCAGTTCTTC. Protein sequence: CASSLAQRGYEQFF.